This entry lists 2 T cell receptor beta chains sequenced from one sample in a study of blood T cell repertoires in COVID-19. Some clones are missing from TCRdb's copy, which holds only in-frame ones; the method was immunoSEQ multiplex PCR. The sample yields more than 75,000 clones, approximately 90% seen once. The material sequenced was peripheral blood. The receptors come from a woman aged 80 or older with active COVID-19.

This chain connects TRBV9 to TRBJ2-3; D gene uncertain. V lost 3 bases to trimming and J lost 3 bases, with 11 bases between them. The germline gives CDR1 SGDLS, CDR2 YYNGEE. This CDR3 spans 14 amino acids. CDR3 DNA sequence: TGTGCCAGCAGCGCCCGACCCGGGACAGATACGCAGTATTTT. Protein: CASSARPGTDTQYF.

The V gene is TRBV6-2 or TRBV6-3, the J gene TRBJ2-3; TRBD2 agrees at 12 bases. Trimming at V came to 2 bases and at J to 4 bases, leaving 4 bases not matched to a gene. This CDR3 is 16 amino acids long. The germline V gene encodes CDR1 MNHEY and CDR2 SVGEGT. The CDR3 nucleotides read TGTGCCAGCAGTTACACTAGCGGGAGGCGGGCAGATACGCAGTATTTT. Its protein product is CASSYTSGRRADTQYF.